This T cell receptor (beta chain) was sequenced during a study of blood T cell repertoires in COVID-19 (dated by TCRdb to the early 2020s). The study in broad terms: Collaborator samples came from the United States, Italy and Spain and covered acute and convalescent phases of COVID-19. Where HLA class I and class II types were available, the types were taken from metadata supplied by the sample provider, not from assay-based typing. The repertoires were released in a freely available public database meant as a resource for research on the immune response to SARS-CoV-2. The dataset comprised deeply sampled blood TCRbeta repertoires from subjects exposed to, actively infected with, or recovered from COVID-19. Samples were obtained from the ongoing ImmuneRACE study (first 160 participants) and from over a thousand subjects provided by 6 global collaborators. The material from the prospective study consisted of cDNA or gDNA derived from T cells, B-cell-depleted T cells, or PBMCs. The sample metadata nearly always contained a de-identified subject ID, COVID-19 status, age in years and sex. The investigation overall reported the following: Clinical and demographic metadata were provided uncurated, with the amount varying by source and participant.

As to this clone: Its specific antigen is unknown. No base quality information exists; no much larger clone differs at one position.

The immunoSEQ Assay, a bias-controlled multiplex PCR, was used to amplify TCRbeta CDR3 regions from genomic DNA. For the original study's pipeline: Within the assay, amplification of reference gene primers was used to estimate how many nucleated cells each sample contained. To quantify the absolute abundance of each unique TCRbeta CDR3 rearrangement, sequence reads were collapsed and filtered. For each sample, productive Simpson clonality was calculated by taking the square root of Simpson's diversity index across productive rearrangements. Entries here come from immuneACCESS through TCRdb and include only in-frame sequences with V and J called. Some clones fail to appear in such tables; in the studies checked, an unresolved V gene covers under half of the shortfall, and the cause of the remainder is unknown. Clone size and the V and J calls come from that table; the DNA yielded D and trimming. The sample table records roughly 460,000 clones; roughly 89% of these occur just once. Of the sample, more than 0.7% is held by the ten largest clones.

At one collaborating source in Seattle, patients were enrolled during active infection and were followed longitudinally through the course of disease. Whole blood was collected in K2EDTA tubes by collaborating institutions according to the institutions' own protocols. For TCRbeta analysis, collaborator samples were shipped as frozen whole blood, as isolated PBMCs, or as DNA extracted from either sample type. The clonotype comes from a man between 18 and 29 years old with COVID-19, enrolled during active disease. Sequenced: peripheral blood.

The bases are TGTGCCAGCAGTGGATGGGACAGGACATGGGTTAACTATGGCTACACCTTC. This gives the protein CASSGWDRTWVNYGYTF. The chain is assembled from TRBV2 and TRBJ1-2, with 8 central nucleotides matching TRBD1. V and J are trimmed by 4 bases and 1 base, and the gene matches miss 11 bases of the junction. According to the germline V gene, CDR1 reads SNHLY and CDR2 reads FYNNEI. The CDR3 numbers 17 residues from cysteine through phenylalanine. Kept here is only the CDR3 DNA, which spans 51 bases and is read in frame from base 1.